The 13 T cell receptor beta chains below were found in one sample sequenced in a study of PD-L1 blockade in urothelial cancer. Sequencing was performed with immunoSEQ multiplex PCR; in TCRdb, only in-frame clones are kept and a portion is missing. The sample records 40,000 to 60,000 clones, approximately 79% being singletons. Indicated time point: pretreatment peripheral blood. The material was PBMCs, obtained around atezolizumab (anti-PD-L1) treatment. All receptors derive from a man in his 70s with urothelial cancer.

The rearrangement joins TRBV5-4 to TRBJ1-1; TRBD1 agrees at 7 bases. Germline CDR1 reads SGHNT; CDR2 reads YYREEE (reference sequence). The CDR3 is made up of 14 amino acids. Trimming took 0 bases from V and 5 from J; bases not matched to a gene: 4. The CDR3 region is CASSLVQGGTEAFF. DNA of the CDR3: TGTGCCAGCAGCTTGGTTCAGGGGGGTACTGAAGCTTTCTTT.

The chain uses TRBV30 and TRBJ2-5; D is unclear. CDR3 length: 13 residues. V shed 2 bases and J shed 5 bases, with 12 bases lying between them. Looked up from germline, CDR1 is GTSNPN and CDR2 is SVGIG (reference sequence). The CDR3 region is CAWSPSTGETQYF. For the CDR3, the DNA is TGTGCCTGGAGTCCCTCGACTGGGGAGACCCAGTACTTC.

The J gene is TRBJ2-7, the V gene TRBV20-1; D is perhaps TRBD1 (5 bases). Looked up from germline, CDR1 is DFQATT and CDR2 is SNEGSKA (reference sequence). This CDR3 comprises 11 residues. Trimming removed 8 bases at V and 4 bases at J, with 12 bases between. For the CDR3, the DNA is TGCAGTACCCAAGGGGAATACGAGCAGTACTTC. It translates to CSTQGEYEQYF.

The chain combines TRBV27 with TRBJ1-5, with 11 bases fitting TRBD1. This CDR3 is 14 amino acids long. The V and J ends lost 5 bases and 6 bases, in that order; junction bases with no gene match: 3. CDR1 and CDR2 from the germline V gene are MNHEY and SMNVEV (reference sequence). The CDR3 DNA reads as TGTGCCAGCAGTCCCGGGACAGGGGGTCAGCCCCAGCATTTT. As protein: CASSPGTGGQPQHF.

V is TRBV6-5 and J is TRBJ1-5, with D maybe TRBD1 (6 bases). Germline CDR1 and CDR2: MNHEY and SVGAGI. The germline V and J ends were trimmed by 3 bases and 5 bases, with 14 bases remaining between them. The CDR3 loop spans 15 amino acids. CDR3 sequence reads: CASSYGGGADQPQHF. Here the CDR3 DNA reads TGTGCCAGCAGTTATGGGGGGGGCGCTGATCAGCCCCAGCATTTT.

The chain couples TRBV5-5 to TRBJ1-2; D unresolved. This CDR3 is built from 16 residues. The V and J ends lost 1 base and 2 bases respectively, with 15 bases between them. Germline CDR1 and CDR2: SGHKS and YYEKEE (reference sequence). The CDR3 sequence is CASSLSHRGMNYGYTF. CDR3 bases: TGTGCCAGCAGCTTGAGTCATCGGGGTATGAACTATGGCTACACCTTC. Complete variable domain (other parts from reference TRBV5-5 and TRBJ1-2): DAGVTQSPTHLIKTRGQQVTLRCSPISGHKSVSWYQQVLGQGPQFIFQYYEKEERGRGNFPDRFSARQFPNYSSELNVNALLLGDSALYLCASSLSHRGMNYGYTFGSGTRLTVV.

The chain carries TRBV30 and TRBJ2-7; 11 bases line up with TRBD2. The CDR3 spans 16 residues. Looked up from germline, CDR1 is GTSNPN and CDR2 is SVGIG (reference sequence). V lost 3 bases, J lost 0 bases, and 7 bases stayed unmatched. The CDR3 reads CAWRGLAGLSSYEQYF. The CDR3 DNA sequence: TGTGCCTGGAGAGGACTAGCGGGCCTTAGCTCCTACGAGCAGTACTTC.

The sample holds one count of this clone. The CDR3 is CASSLREPQHF. CDR3 nucleotides: TGTGCCAGCAGTTTGAGGGAGCCCCAGCATTTT. This chain joins TRBV28 and TRBJ1-5; D is uncertain. CDR1 and CDR2 from the germline V gene are MDHEN and SYDVKM. Trimming took off 3 bases at V and 8 bases at J, with 5 bases between the two ends. CDR3 size: 11 residues.

The genes are TRBV28 and TRBJ2-3; the match to TRBD2 covers 7 bases. Germline V gives CDR1 MDHEN, CDR2 SYDVKM. After removal of 7 bases from V and 0 bases from J, the junction contained 4 bases not matched to a gene. The CDR3 spans 14 residues. The CDR3 loop reads CASNGGTSTDTQYF. CDR3 coding DNA: TGTGCCAGCAACGGGGGGACGAGCACAGATACGCAGTATTTT.

The V call is TRBV27, the J call TRBJ2-2; D gene ambiguous. The CDR3 sequence is 15 residues long. Germline loops: CDR1 MNHEY, CDR2 SMNVEV (reference sequence). Trimming shortened V by 2 bases and J by 4 bases, and 11 bases separated the two germline ends. The CDR3 sequence is CASSLIAESTGELFF. The CDR3, as DNA: TGTGCCAGCAGTTTAATTGCGGAATCCACCGGGGAGCTGTTTTTT.

J is TRBJ2-1 and V is TRBV4-1; no firm D call. The CDR3 has 16 amino acids. V was pared by 0 bases and J by 0 bases, with 9 bases between. Germline CDR1 and CDR2: MGHRA and YSYEKL. The CDR3 region has the DNA TGCGCCAGCAGCCAAGATGCCGGGTTCTCCTACAATGAGCAGTTCTTC. This sequence encodes CASSQDAGFSYNEQFF.

The chain employs TRBV18 and TRBJ2-1, with 13 bases identical to TRBD2. Trimming cost V 3 bases and J 5 bases; bases outside gene matches: 1. The CDR3 spans 15 residues. Germline assignment: CDR1 KGHSH and CDR2 LQKENI. This chain's CDR3 is CASSPGLAGNNEQFF. Here the CDR3 DNA reads TGTGCCAGCTCACCGGGACTAGCGGGGAACAATGAGCAGTTCTTC.

The chain carries TRBV19 and TRBJ2-7, with D possibly TRBD2 on 6 matching bases. The V and J ends lost 5 bases and 4 bases respectively, with 15 bases between them. The CDR3 extends over 14 amino acids. Germline values: CDR1 LNHDA, CDR2 SQIVND (reference sequence). CDR3: CASSAQGLQYEQYF. In DNA form, the CDR3 reads TGTGCCAGTAGTGCGCAGGGACTCCAGTACGAGCAGTACTTC.